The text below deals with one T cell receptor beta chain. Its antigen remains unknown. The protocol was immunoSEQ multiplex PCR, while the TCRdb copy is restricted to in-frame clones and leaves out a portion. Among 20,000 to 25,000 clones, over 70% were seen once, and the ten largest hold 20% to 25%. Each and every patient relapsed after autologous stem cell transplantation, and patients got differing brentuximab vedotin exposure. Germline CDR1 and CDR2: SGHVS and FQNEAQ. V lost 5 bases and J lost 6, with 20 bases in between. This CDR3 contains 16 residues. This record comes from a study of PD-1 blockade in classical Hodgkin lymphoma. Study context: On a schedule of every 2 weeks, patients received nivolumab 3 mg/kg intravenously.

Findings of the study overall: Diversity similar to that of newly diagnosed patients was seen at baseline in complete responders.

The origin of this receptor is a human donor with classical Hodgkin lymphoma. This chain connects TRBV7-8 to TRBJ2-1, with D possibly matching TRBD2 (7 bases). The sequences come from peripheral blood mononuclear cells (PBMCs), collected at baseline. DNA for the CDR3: TGTGCCAGCAGCGATAGCTGGTCGGGGGGCACCAATGAGCAGTTCTTC. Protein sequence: CASSDSWSGGTNEQFF. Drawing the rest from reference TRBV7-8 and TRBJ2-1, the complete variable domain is GAGVSQSPRYKVAKRGQDVALRCDPISGHVSLFWYQQALGQGPEFLTYFQNEAQLDKSGLPSDRFFAERPEGSVSTLKIQRTQQEDSAVYLCASSDSWSGGTNEQFFGPGTRLTVL.